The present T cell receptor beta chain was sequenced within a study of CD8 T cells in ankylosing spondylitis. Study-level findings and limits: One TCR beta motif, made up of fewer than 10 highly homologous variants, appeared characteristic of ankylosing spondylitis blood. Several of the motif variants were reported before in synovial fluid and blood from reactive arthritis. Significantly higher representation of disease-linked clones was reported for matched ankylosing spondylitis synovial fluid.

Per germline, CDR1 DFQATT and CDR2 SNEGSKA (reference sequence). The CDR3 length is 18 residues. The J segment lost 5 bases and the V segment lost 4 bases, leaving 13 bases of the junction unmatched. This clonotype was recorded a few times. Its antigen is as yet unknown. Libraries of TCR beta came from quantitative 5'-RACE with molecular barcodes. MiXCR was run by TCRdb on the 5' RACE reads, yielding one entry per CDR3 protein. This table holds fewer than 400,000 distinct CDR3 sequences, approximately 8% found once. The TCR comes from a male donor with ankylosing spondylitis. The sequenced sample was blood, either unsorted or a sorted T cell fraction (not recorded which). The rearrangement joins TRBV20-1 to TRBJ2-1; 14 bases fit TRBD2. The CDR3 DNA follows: TGCAGTGCTACTGGACAGGCGACTAGCGGGAGGGTAGACAATGAGCAGTTCTTC. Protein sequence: CSATGQATSGRVDNEQFF.